This entry lists 13 T cell receptor beta chains sequenced from one sample in a study of shared clonotypes between healthy human individuals. Profiling relied on immunoSEQ multiplex PCR, and the TCRdb table lists in-frame clones only, not all of them. The table lists millions of clones, roughly nine tenths of them singletons, with roughly 0.14% in the top ten. Material for sequencing was naive CD4+ T cells sorted from blood. The subset is: CD45RA+ positively selected. These TCRs come from a man aged 18 to 30 in good health.

The rearrangement links TRBV12-5 to TRBJ1-6; D might be TRBD1 (5 bases). The CDR3 is 16 amino acids. The V gene's germline CDR1 is LGHNT and CDR2 FRNRAP. Trimming removed 2 bases from V and 7 bases from J, with 15 bases in between. In DNA form, the CDR3 reads TGTGCTAGTGGTTTGCCTCCACTGGGGGGGAATTCACCCCTCCACTTT. Translation: CASGLPPLGGNSPLHF.

DNA for the CDR3: TGCGCCAGCAGAATAAGTCCGGGGGTCCAAGAGACCCAGTACTTC. It encodes CASRISPGVQETQYF. The V and J genes are TRBV5-1 and TRBJ2-5; tentative D call: TRBD2 (6 bases). Per germline, CDR1 SGHRS and CDR2 YFSETQ. Trimming stripped 5 bases from V and 1 base from J, with 15 bases between. This CDR3 region has 15 residues.

Remarks on this clone: Other nucleotide sequences in the sample specify the same CDR3. This chain joins TRBV19 and TRBJ2-2; tentative D call: TRBD2 (6 bases). V lost 6 bases and J lost 2, with 10 bases in between. Looked up from germline, CDR1 is LNHDA and CDR2 is SQIVND (reference sequence). This CDR3 has 14 residues. Written as DNA, the CDR3 is TGTGCCAGTAGGACCGGGGGTAACACCGGGGAGCTGTTTTTT. This translates into CASRTGGNTGELFF.

Of note for this clone: Additional DNA sequences in this sample encode the identical CDR3. The chain joins TRBV9 to TRBJ1-3, with D uncertain. The CDR3 has 14 amino acids. Trimming removed 0 bases at V and 2 bases at J, with 6 bases between. CDR1 is SGDLS, CDR2 YYNGEE, per germline. DNA of the CDR3: TGTGCCAGCAGCGTAGGGACGGCTGGAAACACCATATATTTT. This codes for CASSVGTAGNTIYF.

This clone was seen only a few times. The genes are TRBV6-6 and TRBJ1-1, with 7 nucleotides matching TRBD1. Trimming cost V 2 bases and J 1 base; bases outside gene matches: 1. In germline, CDR1 is MNHNY, CDR2 SVGAGI (reference sequence). CDR3 length equals 14 residues. The CDR3 reads CASSYQGENTEAFF. CDR3 in DNA: TGTGCCAGCAGTTACCAGGGGGAGAACACTGAAGCTTTCTTT.

This clone has a single count. The rearrangement joins TRBV4-1 to TRBJ2-7, with TRBD1 matching over 9 bases. V lost 3 bases and J lost 2; bases outside the gene matches: 14. The CDR3 contains 18 residues. Per the germline V gene, CDR1 is MGHRA and CDR2 is YSYEKL. CDR3 protein: CASSQLPLWDRVAYEQYF. The CDR3 nucleotides are TGCGCCAGCAGCCAGTTACCCCTTTGGGACAGGGTGGCCTACGAGCAGTACTTC.

V is TRBV6-1 and J is TRBJ1-2, with unresolved D. The CDR3 covers 15 residues. The V gene's germline CDR1 is MNHNS and CDR2 SASEGT. V lost 4 bases and J lost 3, with 15 bases in between. CDR3 nucleotide sequence: TGTGCCAGCAGTGCTTACCGAGGCCCTTACTATGGCTACACCTTC. Its protein product is CASSAYRGPYYGYTF.

V gene TRBV18 combines with J gene TRBJ1-1; D is uncertain. The V end lost 0 bases, the J end lost 0 bases, and 8 bases lay between the germline ends. Germline V gene sequence: CDR1 KGHSH, CDR2 LQKENI. The CDR3 covers 15 residues. CDR3 DNA sequence: TGTGCCAGCTCACCACCGGGGAACGTGAACACTGAAGCTTTCTTT. Residues: CASSPPGNVNTEAFF.

The rearrangement links TRBV25-1 to TRBJ2-3, with 8 positions matching TRBD2. V was clipped by 8 bases and J by 2 bases; unmatched bases: 9. CDR1 and CDR2 from the germline V gene are MGHDK and SYGVNS. This CDR3 is built from 15 residues. The chain's CDR3 is CASRKAGAPTDTQYF. The CDR3 DNA reads as TGTGCCAGCCGGAAAGCGGGGGCCCCCACAGATACGCAGTATTTT. The full variable domain, its missing parts supplied by reference TRBV25-1 and TRBJ2-3, is EADIYQTPRYLVIGTGKKITLECSQTMGHDKMYWYQQDPGMELHLIHYSYGVNSTEKGDLSSESTVSRIRTEHFPLTLESARPSHTSQYLCASRKAGAPTDTQYFGPGTRLTVL.

This sequence joins TRBV18 and TRBJ2-2, with D possibly matching TRBD2 (6 bases). Between the trimmed V and J ends, which lost 4 bases and 5 bases, there was a span of 8 bases. Germline V gene lookup returns CDR1 KGHSH and CDR2 LQKENI. The CDR3 totals 13 residues. The DNA for the CDR3 is TGTGCCAGCTCACGGGGACTTACCGGGGAGCTGTTTTTT. Its protein product is CASSRGLTGELFF. The variable domain in full, completed from reference TRBV18 and TRBJ2-2, reads NAGVMQNPRHLVRRRGQEARLRCSPMKGHSHVYWYRQLPEEGLKFMVYLQKENIIDESGMPKERFSAEFPKEGPSILRIQQVVRGDSAAYFCASSRGLTGELFFGEGSRLTVL.

J is TRBJ1-5 and V is TRBV10-3; D is possibly TRBD1 (5 bases). The ends were cut back, 4 bases at V and 6 bases at J, with 13 bases in the middle. This CDR3 region has 14 residues. Looked up from germline, CDR1 is ENHRY and CDR2 is SYGVKD. In nucleotides, the CDR3 is TGTGCCATCAGTGGCCGGGACGGTTTTCAGCCCCAGCATTTT. Translated: CAISGRDGFQPQHF.

J is TRBJ2-4 and V is TRBV5-3, with D uncertain. TRBV5-3 is an open reading frame, and its role is uncertain. Trimming took off 4 bases at V and 0 bases at J, with 20 bases between the two ends. This CDR3 spans 18 amino acids. The CDR3 DNA reads as TGTGCCAGAAGCCCCCCCCCAGTGAAATGCCTAGCCAAAAACATTCAGTACTTC. Translated: CARSPPPVKCLAKNIQYF.

This clone was detected once. The rearrangement joins TRBV28 to TRBJ2-1, with D unclear. V shed 3 bases and J shed 6 bases, with 18 bases lying between them. Per germline, CDR1 MDHEN and CDR2 SYDVKM. This CDR3 comprises 16 residues. CDR3 in DNA: TGTGCCAGCAGTTTCCCCCGGGCCCCCGGGCGCAATGAGCAGTTCTTC. Translation: CASSFPRAPGRNEQFF.